A selection of T cell receptor beta chains follows, all from one sample in a study of cytomegalovirus exposure and HLA in healthy donors. The repertoire was sequenced with immunoSEQ multiplex PCR; TCRdb's copy has only in-frame clones and lacks some. The data hold 150,000 to 200,000 clones, with more than 60% observed a single time. The source material was PBMCs. The receptors originated from a man aged 25 to 45 in good health and CMV-seropositive. The CDR3 runs from the conserved cysteine through the conserved F or W. Fields, in order: clone size, V gene, D gene, J gene, CDR3 DNA, CDR3 protein. D genes are given only for firm matches. Clone size appears in some rows only: once, few, many, or a class for an expanded clone.

size: few; V: TRBV18; D: TRBD2; J: TRBJ2-1; DNA: TGTGCCAGCTCACCAGGGACTAGCGGCAAAGTATACAATGAGCAGTTCTTC; CDR3: CASSPGTSGKVYNEQFF
size: NA; V: TRBV19; D: TRBD1; J: TRBJ2-7; DNA: TGTGCCAGTAGTTTCACAGGGGGCAGGACCTACGAGCAGTACTTC; CDR3: CASSFTGGRTYEQYF
size: NA; V: TRBV15; D: NA; J: TRBJ2-7; DNA: TGTGCCACCAGCAGAGCCCAAAACTCCCCCCAATCGGAGCAGTACTTC; CDR3: CATSRAQNSPQSEQYF
size: NA; V: TRBV19; D: NA; J: TRBJ1-2; DNA: TGTGCCAGTAGCAGGACAGAACTTAACTATGGCTACACCTTC; CDR3: CASSRTELNYGYTF
size: NA; V: TRBV5-1; D: NA; J: TRBJ2-3; DNA: TGCGCCAGCAGCCCTGGGGGGGGGCAAGGAGATACGCAGTATTTT; CDR3: CASSPGGGQGDTQYF
size: NA; V: TRBV7-9; D: NA; J: TRBJ2-7; DNA: TGTTCCAGCAGCTTAGGGCCTTACTACGAGCAGTACTTC; CDR3: CSSSLGPYYEQYF
size: NA; V: TRBV6-6; D: NA; J: TRBJ1-3; DNA: TGTGCCAGCAGTTACTCCACAGGGCTGGGAAACACCATATATTTT; CDR3: CASSYSTGLGNTIYF
size: few; V: TRBV28; D: NA; J: TRBJ1-1; DNA: TGTGCCAGCAGGATAGGGGTTTACACTGAAGCTTTCTTT; CDR3: CASRIGVYTEAFF
size: few; V: TRBV6-5; D: TRBD1; J: TRBJ2-7; DNA: TGTGCCAGCAGTCGCACAGGGGGCTCCTACGAGCAGTACTTC; CDR3: CASSRTGGSYEQYF
size: NA; V: TRBV6-6; D: NA; J: TRBJ2-3; DNA: TGTGCCAGCAGTTTCTACAGGGTCACGAACACAGATACGCAGTATTTT; CDR3: CASSFYRVTNTDTQYF
size: NA; V: TRBV25-1; D: NA; J: TRBJ2-7; DNA: TGTGCCAGCAGTCCTCGGACTACCTCCTACGAGCAGTACTTC; CDR3: CASSPRTTSYEQYF
size: NA; V: TRBV25-1; D: NA; J: TRBJ1-5; DNA: TGTGCCAGCAGTGAACGGGGAGGTAAGCCCCAGCATTTT; CDR3: CASSERGGKPQHF
size: NA; V: TRBV28; D: TRBD1; J: TRBJ2-7; DNA: TGTGCCAGCAGTTTAGGTGGGCGGACAGGGAGTTTATTTATCCCCTACGAGCAGTACTTC; CDR3: CASSLGGRTGSLFIPYEQYF
size: NA; V: TRBV6-5; D: NA; J: TRBJ2-2; DNA: TGTGCCAGCACCTCAGCCCCGACTGGCACCGGGGAGCTGTTTTTT; CDR3: CASTSAPTGTGELFF
size: NA; V: TRBV7-3; D: TRBD2; J: TRBJ2-1; DNA: TGTGCCAGCAGCTTAGGGCTAGCGGTTTACAATGAGCAGTTCTTC; CDR3: CASSLGLAVYNEQFF
size: NA; V: TRBV10-3; D: NA; J: TRBJ2-1; DNA: TGTGCCATCAGTCTGATAGGGACACGCATATTATTCGAGCAGTTCTTC; CDR3: CAISLIGTRILFEQFF
size: NA; V: TRBV7-8; D: NA; J: TRBJ1-2; DNA: TGTGCCAGCAGCCCGCGGACGGACTCGGGTGGCTACACCTTC; CDR3: CASSPRTDSGGYTF
size: NA; V: TRBV6-5; D: NA; J: TRBJ2-7; DNA: TGTGCCAGCAGTTACCTGGACTCACCCTACGAGCAGTACTTC; CDR3: CASSYLDSPYEQYF
size: NA; V: TRBV2; D: NA; J: TRBJ1-2; DNA: TGTGCCAGCAGTGAAGCGCGGTTCGCCACGGGGGGCTACACCTTC; CDR3: CASSEARFATGGYTF
size: few; V: TRBV7-9; D: NA; J: TRBJ1-5; DNA: TGTGCCAGCAGCTTAGTCGGACAGAATAATCAGCCCCAGCATTTT; CDR3: CASSLVGQNNQPQHF
size: NA; V: TRBV7-3; D: TRBD2; J: TRBJ2-7; DNA: TGTGCCAGCAGCCCTAACGGACTAGCGGATTACGAGCAGTACTTC; CDR3: CASSPNGLADYEQYF
size: NA; V: TRBV7-7; D: NA; J: TRBJ2-5; DNA: TGTGCTAGCAGCTTCGGGGACCAAGAGACCCAGTACTTC; CDR3: CASSFGDQETQYF
size: NA; V: TRBV7-3; D: NA; J: TRBJ2-2; DNA: TGTGCCAGCAGCTTCCAGGGGTCCGGGGAGCTGTTTTTT; CDR3: CASSFQGSGELFF
size: once; V: TRBV19; D: TRBD1; J: TRBJ1-6; DNA: TGTGCCACCAGGGACAGACCAGATAATTCACCCCTCCACTTT; CDR3: CATRDRPDNSPLHF
size: few; V: TRBV15; D: NA; J: TRBJ1-1; DNA: TGTGCCACCAGCAGACAGGGAGGGACTGAAGCTTTCTTT; CDR3: CATSRQGGTEAFF
size: once; V: TRBV5-1; D: TRBD2; J: TRBJ2-3; DNA: TGCGCCAGTACTAGCGGGATGAGTGCAGATACGCAGTATTTT; CDR3: CASTSGMSADTQYF
size: once; V: TRBV7-2; D: NA; J: TRBJ2-7; DNA: TGTGCCAGCAGCTTAGTCACATCGTCCTACGAGCAGTACTTC; CDR3: CASSLVTSSYEQYF
size: NA; V: TRBV2; D: NA; J: TRBJ1-2; DNA: TGTGCCAGCGAGGCAGGGTTCAGAAACTATGGCTACACCTTC; CDR3: CASEAGFRNYGYTF
size: NA; V: TRBV5-1; D: NA; J: TRBJ1-5; DNA: TGCGCCAGCAGCTTGAGGGGCGGAGTTAATCAGCCCCAGCATTTT; CDR3: CASSLRGGVNQPQHF
size: NA; V: TRBV15; D: TRBD1; J: TRBJ2-7; DNA: TGTGCCACCAGCAGAGGGGGCGCGGGGGGACAGGGGCCGTCCTACGAGCAGTACTTC; CDR3: CATSRGGAGGQGPSYEQYF
size: NA; V: TRBV7-9; D: TRBD1; J: TRBJ1-1; DNA: TGTGCCAGCAGCTCTCCAGGACAGGGTCACACTGAAGCTTTCTTT; CDR3: CASSSPGQGHTEAFF
size: NA; V: TRBV7-3; D: TRBD2; J: TRBJ2-3; DNA: TGTGCCAGCAGCTTAAGACTAGCGGGCACAGATACGCAGTATTTT; CDR3: CASSLRLAGTDTQYF
size: few; V: TRBV29-1; D: NA; J: TRBJ2-5; DNA: TGCAGCGCGGGTCAGGGGATAGGAGAGACCCAGTACTTC; CDR3: CSAGQGIGETQYF
size: NA; V: TRBV19; D: NA; J: TRBJ2-2; DNA: TGTGCCAGTAGTAATGAGGGAAGCGACACCGGGGAGCTGTTTTTT; CDR3: CASSNEGSDTGELFF
size: NA; V: TRBV11-3; D: TRBD2; J: TRBJ2-5; DNA: TGTGCCAGCAGCTTCGGACTAGCGGGAGTTTTAGTCGAGACTCAGTACTTC; CDR3: CASSFGLAGVLVETQYF
size: NA; V: TRBV4-1; D: TRBD1; J: TRBJ1-4; DNA: TGCGCCAGCAGCCCTCTACAGGGGGCTTGGGAAAAACTGTTTTTT; CDR3: CASSPLQGAWEKLFF
size: NA; V: TRBV7-9; D: NA; J: TRBJ1-1; DNA: TGTGCCAGCAGCTTCCCCGCTCGGGGGAACACTGAAGCTTTCTTT; CDR3: CASSFPARGNTEAFF
size: NA; V: TRBV30; D: TRBD1; J: TRBJ2-5; DNA: TGTGCCTGGAGGGAACAGGGGGTAATTTCGCTGGGTTGGGTCGAGACCCAGTACTTC; CDR3: CAWREQGVISLGWVETQYF
size: NA; V: TRBV5-1; D: NA; J: TRBJ2-5; DNA: TGCGCCAGCAGCTTGGATCCAGGGGACATGCAAGAGACCCAGTACTTC; CDR3: CASSLDPGDMQETQYF